The clone carrying this T cell receptor beta chain showed up just a few times. What it binds is not known. Via the markers CD45RO/CCR7/CD25/CD127/CD95/CD27, stem cell-like memory, regulatory, central memory and naive CD4+ cells were sorted. V lost 2 bases and J 7 bases, leaving 11 bases between the germline ends. The CDR3 is made up of 13 amino acids. Germline V lookup: CDR1 MNHEY, CDR2 SVGAGI. Every bit of the isolated RNA underwent reverse transcription, so sequencing read expressed TCRB transcripts. TCRdb keeps only in-frame clones here, not all; method: immunoSEQ multiplex PCR. The sample lists 150,000 to 200,000 clones, 7.5% to 9.5% occurring once. The data were obtained in a study of beta chain features in type 1 diabetes. Regarding the study as a whole: Moderately but significantly shorter TCRB CDR3s were found in Type 1 diabetes patients in all four CD4+ subsets.

The sequenced sample consisted of central memory CD4+ T cells from blood. This clonotype originated in a woman between 18 and 29 years old in good health. V usage is TRBV6-5 and J usage is TRBJ1-2; D unclear. The CDR3 region is CASSYDKDGGYTF. The CDR3, as DNA: TGTGCCAGCAGTTACGACAAAGATGGTGGCTACACCTTC.